This T cell receptor (beta chain) derives from a study of CD8 T cells in ankylosing spondylitis. The study's findings and limits: According to the report, clones linked to the disease were significantly enriched in matched synovial fluid samples taken from ankylosing spondylitis patients. Reports of some motif variants in reactive arthritis synovial fluid and blood predate this one. Ankylosing spondylitis blood seemed to carry a telltale TCR beta motif made of roughly 8 highly homologous variants.

This clonotype has a handful of counts. The antigen remains undetermined. An end of the junction does not agree with germline; a read error may underlie this. CDR1 DFQATT and CDR2 SNEGSKA come from the germline V gene (reference sequence). There are 13 residues in the CDR3. TCRdb reprocessed the 5' RACE reads with MiXCR, giving one entry per CDR3 protein. The data contain 470,000 or so distinct CDR3 sequences, roughly 25% of them singletons. This sequence joins TRBV20-1 and TRBJ1-1; 7 bases fit TRBD1. The receptor comes from a male donor with ankylosing spondylitis. Sequencing was performed on blood, either unsorted or a sorted T cell fraction (not recorded which). CDR3 region: CSSRKGGGTEAFF. DNA for the CDR3: TGCAGTTCTAGGAAAGGGGGCGGCACTGAAGCTTTCTTT.